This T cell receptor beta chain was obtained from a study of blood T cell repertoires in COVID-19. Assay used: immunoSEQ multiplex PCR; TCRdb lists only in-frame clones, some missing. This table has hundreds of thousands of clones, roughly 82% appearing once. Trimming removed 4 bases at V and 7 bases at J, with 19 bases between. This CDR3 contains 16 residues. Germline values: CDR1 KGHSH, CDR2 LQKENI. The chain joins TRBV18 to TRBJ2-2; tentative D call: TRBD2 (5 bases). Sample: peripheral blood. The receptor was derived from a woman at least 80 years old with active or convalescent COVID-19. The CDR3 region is CASSLSEAPASGELFF. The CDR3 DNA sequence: TGTGCCAGCTCACTTTCGGAGGCGCCGGCTAGCGGGGAGCTGTTTTTT. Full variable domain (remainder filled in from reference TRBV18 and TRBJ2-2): NAGVMQNPRHLVRRRGQEARLRCSPMKGHSHVYWYRQLPEEGLKFMVYLQKENIIDESGMPKERFSAEFPKEGPSILRIQQVVRGDSAAYFCASSLSEAPASGELFFGEGSRLTVL.